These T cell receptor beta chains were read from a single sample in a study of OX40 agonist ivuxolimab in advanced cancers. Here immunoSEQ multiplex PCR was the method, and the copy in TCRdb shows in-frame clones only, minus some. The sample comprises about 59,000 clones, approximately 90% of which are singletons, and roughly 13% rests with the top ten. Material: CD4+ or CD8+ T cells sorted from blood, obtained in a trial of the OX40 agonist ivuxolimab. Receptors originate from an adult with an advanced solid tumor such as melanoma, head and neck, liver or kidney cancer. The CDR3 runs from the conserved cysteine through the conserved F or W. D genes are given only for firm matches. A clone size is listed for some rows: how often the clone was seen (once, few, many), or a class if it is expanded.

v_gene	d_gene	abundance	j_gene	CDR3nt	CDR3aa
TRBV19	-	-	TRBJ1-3	TGTGCCAGTAGTATGGGCACCACCCTCTCTGGAAACACCATATATTTT	CASSMGTTLSGNTIYF
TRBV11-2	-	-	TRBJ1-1	TGTGCCAGCAGCCTTCTTAACACTGAAGCTTTCTTT	CASSLLNTEAFF
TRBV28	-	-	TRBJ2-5	TGTGCCAGCAGTTGGCCCGTGGGGGAGCCGTATGCCCAAGAGACCCAGTACTTC	CASSWPVGEPYAQETQYF
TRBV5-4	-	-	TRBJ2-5	TGTGCCAGCAGCCCCGGAGATAGCGGGGGAGACAGGGGTCGGGAGACCCAGTACTTC	CASSPGDSGGDRGRETQYF
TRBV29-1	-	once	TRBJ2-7	TGCAGCGCCCGGGACGGATACTCCTACGAGCAGTACTTC	CSARDGYSYEQYF
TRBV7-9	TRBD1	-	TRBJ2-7	TGTGCCAGCAGCCCACCCACCGGGACAGGGGGCTTCTACGAGCAGTACTTC	CASSPPTGTGGFYEQYF
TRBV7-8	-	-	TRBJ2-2	TGTGCCAGCAGCTTGGGGGATGTTGGAACCGGGGAGCTGTTTTTT	CASSLGDVGTGELFF
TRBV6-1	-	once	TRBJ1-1	TGTGCCAGCAGTGCAGGCCTCCATGGGCTGAACACTGAAGCTTTCTTT	CASSAGLHGLNTEAFF
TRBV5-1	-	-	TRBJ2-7	TGCGCCAGCAGCTTGGGCCTAGGGCAACTAACGACCTACGAGCAGTACTTC	CASSLGLGQLTTYEQYF
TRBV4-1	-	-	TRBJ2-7	TGCGCCAGCAGCCAAGATAAGGGCCCTAACGAGCAGTACTTC	CASSQDKGPNEQYF
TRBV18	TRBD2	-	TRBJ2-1	TGTGCCAGCTCACCATTATATCAAATTGGCGGGAGGGCCGTCGGAAATGAGCAGTTCTTC	CASSPLYQIGGRAVGNEQFF
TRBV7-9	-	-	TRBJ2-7	TGTGCCAGCAGCTCTTTGCAGGGTCCCATTATAACCTACGAGCAGTACTTC	CASSSLQGPIITYEQYF
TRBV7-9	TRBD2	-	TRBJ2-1	TGTGCCAGCAGCCCATCTAGCGGCAATGAGCAGTTCTTC	CASSPSSGNEQFF
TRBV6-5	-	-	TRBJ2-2	TGTGCCAGCAGTCGCACCGGGGAGCTGTTTTTT	CASSRTGELFF
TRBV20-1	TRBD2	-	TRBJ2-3	TGCATCGGCGGGAGGTCGGATACGCAGTATTTT	CIGGRSDTQYF
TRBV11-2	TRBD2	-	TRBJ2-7	TGTGCCAGCAGCTTAGTAGCGGGAGCCTACGAGCAGTACTTC	CASSLVAGAYEQYF
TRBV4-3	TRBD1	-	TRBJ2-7	TGCGCCAGCAGCCAAGGGACAGGAGCTAACTACGAGCAGTACTTC	CASSQGTGANYEQYF
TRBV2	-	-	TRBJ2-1	TGTGCCAGCACTTCAAAGGGGGAAGGCTCCTACAATGAGCAGTTCTTC	CASTSKGEGSYNEQFF
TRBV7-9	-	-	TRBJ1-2	TGTGCCAGCAGCACATCCCCCGGGGGCCGCTATGGCTACACCTTC	CASSTSPGGRYGYTF
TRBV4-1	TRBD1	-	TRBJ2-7	TGCGCCAGCAGCCGAGGACAGGGGGGCACCTACGAGCAGTACTTC	CASSRGQGGTYEQYF
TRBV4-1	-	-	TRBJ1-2	TGCGCCAGCAGCCTACCGGACAGCTATGGCTACACCTTC	CASSLPDSYGYTF
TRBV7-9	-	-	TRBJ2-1	TGTGCCAGCAGCTCAACATTCTACAATGAGCAGTTCTTC	CASSSTFYNEQFF
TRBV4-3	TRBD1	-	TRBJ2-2	TGCGCCAGCAGCCTAGGGACAGGGCTTATCACCGGGGAGCTGTTTTTT	CASSLGTGLITGELFF
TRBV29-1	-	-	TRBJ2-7	TGCAGCGTTGTAGGCGGGACTTTCCTCTCCTACGAGCAGTACTTC	CSVVGGTFLSYEQYF
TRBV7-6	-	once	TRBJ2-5	TGTGCCAGCAGCTTCGGACAGCACCAAGAGACCCAGTACTTC	CASSFGQHQETQYF
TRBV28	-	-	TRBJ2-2	TGTGCCAGCATGTTGGGCCCAAACACCGGGGAGCTGTTTTTT	CASMLGPNTGELFF
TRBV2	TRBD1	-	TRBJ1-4	TGTGCCAGTCGACAGGGGCATAATGAAAAACTGTTTTTT	CASRQGHNEKLFF
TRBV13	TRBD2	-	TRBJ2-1	TGTGCCAGCAGGCCTTCTAGCGGGAGTATATACAATGAGCAGTTCTTC	CASRPSSGSIYNEQFF
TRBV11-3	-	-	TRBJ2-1	TGTGCCAGCAGCCAGGACCCAGGGCCTAGAACTTACAATGAGCAGTTCTTC	CASSQDPGPRTYNEQFF
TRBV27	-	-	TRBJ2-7	TGTGCCAGCAGTCCCAGCTCCTACGAGCAGTACTTC	CASSPSSYEQYF
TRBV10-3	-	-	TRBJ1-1	TGTGCCATCAAGGGCAACCCGAACACTGAAGCTTTCTTT	CAIKGNPNTEAFF
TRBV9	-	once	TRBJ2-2	TGTGCCAGCAGCGTAGATGGGGGCACCGGGGAGCTGTTTTTT	CASSVDGGTGELFF
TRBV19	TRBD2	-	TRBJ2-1	TGTGCCAGTAGGGTTAGCGGGAGGGAAAGCTCCTACAATGAGCAGTTCTTC	CASRVSGRESSYNEQFF
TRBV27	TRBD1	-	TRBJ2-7	TGTGCCAGCAGTTTAGGTGGACAGGGGGCATCCGAGCAGTACTTC	CASSLGGQGASEQYF
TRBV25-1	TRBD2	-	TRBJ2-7	TGTGCCAGCAGTGAACGCCTAGCGGAGCCCTACGAGCAGTACTTC	CASSERLAEPYEQYF
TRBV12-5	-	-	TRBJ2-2	TGTGCTAGTGGTTTGGTATTGGGTGGGGATAGGGTGACCGGGGAGCTGTTTTTT	CASGLVLGGDRVTGELFF
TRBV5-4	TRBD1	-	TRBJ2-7	TGTGCCAGCAGCTTGGATCCCGGGACAGCCTCCTACGAGCAGTACTTC	CASSLDPGTASYEQYF
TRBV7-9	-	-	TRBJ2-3	TGTGCCAGCAGCACCCGGGACTTTCCTGGAGATACGCAGTATTTT	CASSTRDFPGDTQYF
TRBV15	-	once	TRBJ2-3	TGTGCCACCAGCAGTTGGGGTTACGATGCCACAGATACGCAGTATTTT	CATSSWGYDATDTQYF
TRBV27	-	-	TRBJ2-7	TGTGCCAGCAGTTTGCGCGAGACCTACGAGCAGTACTTC	CASSLRETYEQYF
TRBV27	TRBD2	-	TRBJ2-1	TGTGCCAGCAGTACCGCGGGAGGTTGGGGTGAGCAGTTCTTC	CASSTAGGWGEQFF
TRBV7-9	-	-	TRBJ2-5	TGTGCCAGCAGCGGTGTTGGCATGGGCCAAGAGACCCAGTACTTC	CASSGVGMGQETQYF
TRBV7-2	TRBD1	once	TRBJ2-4	TGTGCCAGCAGCTTAGTGGGGACAGATGGAAACATTCAGTACTTC	CASSLVGTDGNIQYF
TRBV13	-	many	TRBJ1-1	TGTGCCAGCAGCTTAGGCTTCTCGGGGACTGAAGCTTTCTTT	CASSLGFSGTEAFF
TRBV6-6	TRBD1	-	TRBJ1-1	TGTGCCAGTGCCCAATATCAGGGGGCCGCTGAAGCTTTCTTT	CASAQYQGAAEAFF
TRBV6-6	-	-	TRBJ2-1	TGTGCCAGCAGTTACTCGTCCGATGAGCAGTTCTTC	CASSYSSDEQFF
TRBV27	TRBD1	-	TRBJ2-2	TGTGCCAGTAGTACACTATCAGGGGGTTGGACCGGGGAGCTGTTTTTT	CASSTLSGGWTGELFF
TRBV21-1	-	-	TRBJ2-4	TGTGCCAGCTCCCTTCAACGGGGAGCCAAAAACATTCAGTACTTC	CASSLQRGAKNIQYF
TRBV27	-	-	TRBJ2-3	TGTGCCAGCAGCCCCTACGGGAACAAGGGGGATACGCAGTATTTT	CASSPYGNKGDTQYF
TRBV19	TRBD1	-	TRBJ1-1	TGTGCCAGTAGTACAGGGCCGGGACAGGGGGCAGATACTGAAGCTTTCTTT	CASSTGPGQGADTEAFF
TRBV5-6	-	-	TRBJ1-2	TGTGCCAGCAGCTTGGGGGCATACGGCTATGGCTACACCTTC	CASSLGAYGYGYTF
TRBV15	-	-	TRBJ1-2	TGTGCCACCAGCAGTTCCCAGTCTAACTATGGCTACACCTTC	CATSSSQSNYGYTF
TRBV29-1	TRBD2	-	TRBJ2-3	TGCAGCGCCCTGGGGGGACTAGCAGGGGATACGCAGTATTTT	CSALGGLAGDTQYF
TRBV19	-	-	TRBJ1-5	TGTGCCAAGACCGGATACCGTCTCCGGGCTAGCAATCAGCCCCAGCATTTT	CAKTGYRLRASNQPQHF
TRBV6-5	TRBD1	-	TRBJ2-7	TGTGCCAGCAGTTACGGGACAGGGGTGCTCTACGAGCAGTACTTC	CASSYGTGVLYEQYF
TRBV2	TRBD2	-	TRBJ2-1	TGTGCCAGCAGCCCCGGGACTAGCATGAACAATGAGCAGTTCTTC	CASSPGTSMNNEQFF
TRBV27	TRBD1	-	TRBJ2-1	TGTGCCAGCAGATTACACCCGGGACAGGCCGATGAGCAGTTCTTC	CASRLHPGQADEQFF
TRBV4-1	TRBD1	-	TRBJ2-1	TGCGCCAGCAGCCAAACAACAGGGGGATGCAATGAGCAGTTCTTC	CASSQTTGGCNEQFF
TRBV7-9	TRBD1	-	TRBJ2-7	TGTGCCAGCAGCATCACCGGGACAGGGTCTCCCACATCCTACGAGCAGTACTTC	CASSITGTGSPTSYEQYF